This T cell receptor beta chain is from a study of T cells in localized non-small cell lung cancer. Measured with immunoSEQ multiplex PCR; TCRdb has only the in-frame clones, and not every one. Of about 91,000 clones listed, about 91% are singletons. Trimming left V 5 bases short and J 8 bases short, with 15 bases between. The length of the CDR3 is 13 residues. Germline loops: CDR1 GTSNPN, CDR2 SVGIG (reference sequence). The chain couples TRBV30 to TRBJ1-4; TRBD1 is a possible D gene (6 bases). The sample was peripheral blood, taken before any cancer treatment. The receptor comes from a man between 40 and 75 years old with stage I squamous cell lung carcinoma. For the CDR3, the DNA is TGTGCCTGGGAACAGGGTCGAGGAGAAAAACTGTTTTTT. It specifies CAWEQGRGEKLFF.